A selection of T cell receptor beta chains follows, all from one sample in a study of blood T cell repertoires in COVID-19. TCRdb's copy holds only in-frame clones and misses some; the assay was immunoSEQ multiplex PCR. The sample records tens of thousands of clones, approximately 83% being singletons. Source material: peripheral blood. Source of these receptors: a woman aged 55-69 years with acute or convalescent COVID-19. CDR3s leave out the opening cysteine and the closing phenylalanine or tryptophan. A D gene is named only where the DNA matches it firmly. The size of a clone is reported for some rows only, either as once, few or many, or as a class for expanded clones.

size,V,D,J,CDR3
few,TRBV5-1,TRBD2,TRBJ2-3,ASSLGGTSGTDTQY
-,TRBV7-2,-,TRBJ2-1,ASSKAPPGNEQF
-,TRBV6-5,TRBD1,TRBJ1-5,ASIGAGGSNQPQH
-,TRBV6-5,-,TRBJ2-3,ASRIGGLGTDTQY
-,TRBV2,-,TRBJ2-3,ASSFPTDTQY
-,TRBV24-1,-,TRBJ2-3,ATGRESGTGGTDTQY
-,TRBV11-1,TRBD1,TRBJ1-2,ASSTSPGTGNYGYT
-,TRBV5-5,-,TRBJ2-3,ASSLAGSDTQY
-,TRBV11-2,-,TRBJ1-6,ASSRNSPLH
-,TRBV6-1,TRBD1,TRBJ1-6,ASSEARQGANSPLH
-,TRBV19,TRBD1,TRBJ2-1,ASRDRATNEQF
-,TRBV5-6,TRBD1,TRBJ2-6,ASSLVSLQGAGANVLT
few,TRBV7-8,-,TRBJ2-7,ASSLDHLAGEQY
few,TRBV19,-,TRBJ2-7,ASSMSRDTDSYEQY
-,TRBV27,-,TRBJ2-2,ASSLIMAGGELF
-,TRBV15,-,TRBJ1-4,ATSRDLGGPNEKLF
-,TRBV7-9,-,TRBJ1-1,ASSLDYGTPNTEAF
few,TRBV7-8,TRBD2,TRBJ2-1,AGGGFSYNEQF
few,TRBV20-1,-,TRBJ2-1,SASYAVKNEQF
-,TRBV5-1,TRBD1,TRBJ1-1,ASSHRDSGGTEAF
once,TRBV19,-,TRBJ1-4,ASSRAGASNEKLF
-,TRBV29-1,TRBD2,TRBJ2-1,SVGTSGSLDEQF
-,TRBV11-2,-,TRBJ1-5,ASSLTVQGGGNQPQH
-,TRBV28,-,TRBJ1-1,ASSPLGFTENTEAF
once,TRBV28,-,TRBJ2-2,ASSQGQGELF
-,TRBV20-1,-,TRBJ2-1,SASQGVYNEQF
-,TRBV25-1,-,TRBJ1-2,ASSEVAGVLKGYT
-,TRBV19,TRBD1,TRBJ1-6,ASRDRGSYNSPLH
-,TRBV7-3,TRBD1,TRBJ1-1,ASSTYPQGASGTEAF
-,TRBV7-9,-,TRBJ1-1,ASSYSGGNTEAF
few,TRBV19,-,TRBJ1-1,ARPGGVMNTEAF
-,TRBV14,-,TRBJ1-1,ASSPPQGRNTEAF
-,TRBV7-9,TRBD2,TRBJ2-3,ASRLGLAGLRDTQY
-,TRBV5-4,TRBD2,TRBJ2-5,ASSSLMKRGAVLYQETQY
-,TRBV5-1,-,TRBJ2-7,ASSLPSSEQY
-,TRBV29-1,-,TRBJ1-1,SVEVWSGMNTEAF
few,TRBV19,-,TRBJ2-4,ASSIETGRAKNIQY
-,TRBV19,TRBD2,TRBJ2-1,ASSNRLAGHSYNEQF
-,TRBV27,-,TRBJ1-5,ASRPAGGNQPQH
-,TRBV15,-,TRBJ1-1,ATSALGAF
-,TRBV19,-,TRBJ1-4,ASSDQGLTNEKLF
-,TRBV24-1,TRBD1,TRBJ2-1,ATSVPGQSTIGIRDEQF
-,TRBV6-1,TRBD2,TRBJ2-3,ASSELAARSTDTQY
-,TRBV4-2,-,TRBJ2-4,ASSQAVATNKNIQY
-,TRBV2,-,TRBJ2-7,ASSASTSDPTNEQY
-,TRBV6-5,-,TRBJ1-2,ASTERWSTYGYT
-,TRBV4-1,-,TRBJ1-5,ASSPRGGGGNQPQH
few,TRBV21-1,-,TRBJ1-5,ASSKARVNNSNQPQH
-,TRBV10-3,TRBD1,TRBJ1-2,AICPGGFSGYT
-,TRBV6-7,-,TRBJ2-1,ASDRLFNEQF
-,TRBV20-1,-,TRBJ1-1,SGTPNTEAF
-,TRBV25-1,TRBD1,TRBJ1-1,ASRGDRGRGTEAF
-,TRBV9,-,TRBJ1-4,ASSPGPAGGEKLF
once,TRBV27,-,TRBJ1-1,ASSFFGGGEAF
once,TRBV6-5,TRBD1,TRBJ1-2,ASSRQGDYT
-,TRBV18,-,TRBJ2-5,ASSQLRMETQY
-,TRBV4-1,-,TRBJ1-5,ASSQGDRSQPQH
once,TRBV10-3,-,TRBJ1-1,AISETLEAF
-,TRBV3-1/TRBV3-2,-,TRBJ2-7,ASSLMGAEQY